This TCR beta chain was identified in a study of identifying expanded T cells in peripheral blood. The study's findings and limits: Differentially abundant clones: around 1.2 between replicates, approximately 15 at about two weeks, around 19 at four.

Some clones are missing from TCRdb's copy, which holds only in-frame ones; the method was immunoSEQ multiplex PCR. Of more than 85,000 clones listed, about 85% are singletons. Trimming shortened V by 5 bases and J by 2 bases, and 12 bases separated the two germline ends. The CDR3 sequence is 14 residues long. Germline V gene lookup returns CDR1 LNHNV and CDR2 YYDKDF (reference sequence). In the case of this clone: Its specificity is not known.

The source is a person between 18 and 75 years old in good health. The sample taken for sequencing was blood. The rearrangement uses TRBV15 and TRBJ1-1; no definite D call. The CDR3 sequence: CATSAATVNTEAFF. The CDR3 DNA reads TGTGCCACCAGCGCTGCAACAGTTAACACTGAAGCTTTCTTT.